The 14 T cell receptor beta chains given below trace back to one sample, sequenced in a study of molecular identifiers for immune sequencing clone quantification. MiXCR, applied by TCRdb to the PCR reads, yields one record per CDR3 protein. The sample has about 640,000 distinct CDR3 sequences; about 20% are singletons. The sequencing input was naive CD8+ T cells from blood, with Jurkat cell RNA spiked in. Specified subset: FACS-sorted CD8+CD4-CCR7+CD45RA+ naive T cells. Every receptor here comes from a human donor in good health. Some libraries in this study had Jurkat cell RNA spiked in.

This clonotype was detected many times. CDR3 protein: CASSVGLAAYEQYF. CDR3 sequence (DNA): TGTGCCAGCAGCGTGGGACTAGCGGCCTACGAGCAGTACTTC. The V gene is TRBV5-4, the J gene TRBJ2-7; 11 nucleotides match TRBD2. Looked up from germline, CDR1 is SGHNT and CDR2 is YYREEE (reference sequence). Trimming cost V 4 bases and J 2 bases; bases outside gene matches: 2. The CDR3 is 14 amino acids.

This clonotype was found many times. This chain connects TRBV7-9 to TRBJ1-1, with unresolved D. CDR1 is SEHNR, CDR2 FQNEAQ, per germline (reference sequence). This CDR3 comprises 15 residues. With 5 bases removed from V and 3 bases from J, the gap between germline ends came to 16 bases. The CDR3 sequence is CASSARLRADTEAFF. In nucleotides, the CDR3 is TGTGCCAGCAGCGCCCGGTTAAGGGCTGACACTGAAGCTTTCTTT.

The sample holds a few counts of this clonotype. This sequence joins TRBV6-2 or TRBV6-3 and TRBJ2-3; D is possibly TRBD2 (6 bases). Germline V gene data show CDR1 as MNHEY and CDR2 as SVGEGT. Trimming stripped 4 bases from V and 1 base from J, with 9 bases between. This CDR3 spans 14 amino acids. CDR3 sequence reads: CASSLWGGTDTQYF. CDR3 DNA sequence: TGTGCCAGCAGTTTGTGGGGGGGCACAGATACGCAGTATTTT.

The DNA of the CDR3 is TGTGCCAGCAGCTTCCCGCCAATGGGGTCCAACTACGAGCAGTACTTC. Translated, it gives CASSFPPMGSNYEQYF. This chain uses TRBV5-6 with TRBJ2-7; D uncertain. The CDR3 is 16 residues long. Trimming cost V 2 bases and J 3 bases, with 18 bases left between them. Germline V gene lookup returns CDR1 SGHDT and CDR2 YYEEEE.

This clonotype was found many times. This chain uses TRBV4-1 with TRBJ1-1; TRBD1 might be the D (6 bases). Trimming pared 3 bases from V and 2 bases from J, leaving 10 bases between. CDR3 length: 14 residues. Germline-derived CDR1 and CDR2 are MGHRA and YSYEKL. The CDR3 here is CASSHIGGNTEAFF. CDR3 DNA sequence: TGCGCCAGCAGCCATATAGGGGGAAACACTGAAGCTTTCTTT.

The V call is TRBV20-1, the J call TRBJ2-1, with D unclear. The CDR3 has 16 residues. Germline CDR1 reads DFQATT; CDR2 reads SNEGSKA (reference sequence). The V end lost 0 bases, the J end lost 1 base, and 13 bases lay between the germline ends. The CDR3 sequence is CSARDDGQRSYNEQFF. DNA for the CDR3: TGCAGTGCTAGAGATGACGGGCAGAGATCCTACAATGAGCAGTTCTTC.

This clonotype was found many times. This chain uses TRBV5-1 with TRBJ2-3; D is uncertain. The CDR3 runs to 12 residues. The V gene's germline CDR1 is SGHRS and CDR2 YFSETQ. Trimming left V 6 bases short and J 5 bases short, with 10 bases between. The CDR3 DNA reads TGCGCCAGCACAGGCGGCCGAGATACGCAGTATTTT. Protein: CASTGGRDTQYF.

The CDR3 is CASSGDGELNTGELFF. The CDR3 coding sequence is TGTGCCAGCAGCGGAGACGGGGAATTGAACACCGGGGAGCTGTTTTTT. The chain links TRBV7-9 to TRBJ2-2, with D possibly TRBD2 on 5 matching bases. CDR3 size: 16 residues. The germline V gene encodes CDR1 SEHNR and CDR2 FQNEAQ (reference sequence). V was shortened by 5 bases and J by 1 base, with 14 bases between the two germline ends. Based on the CDR3 plus reference TRBV7-9 and TRBJ2-2, the full variable domain is DTGVSQNPRHKITKRGQNVTFRCDPISEHNRLYWYRQTLGQGPEFLTYFQNEAQLEKSRLLSDRFSAERPKGSFSTLEIQRTEQGDSAMYLCASSGDGELNTGELFFGEGSRLTVL.

This clonotype showed up many times. This rearrangement joins TRBV7-6 to TRBJ2-2, with D unclear. This CDR3 spans 14 amino acids. Germline values: CDR1 SGHVS, CDR2 FNYEAQ. The V end was cut by 5 bases, the J end by 4 bases, with 11 bases between. DNA of the CDR3: TGTGCCAGCAGCCGGGTCCTAGGCACCGGGGAGCTGTTTTTT. Its translation: CASSRVLGTGELFF.

The sample holds many counts of this clonotype. This sequence joins TRBV5-5 and TRBJ2-7; 8 positions match TRBD1. After removal of 2 bases from V and 4 bases from J, the junction contained 8 bases not matched to a gene. CDR1 and CDR2 from the germline V gene are SGHKS and YYEKEE (reference sequence). The CDR3 sequence is 15 residues long. Here the CDR3 reads CASSLWGQVTYEQYF. In nucleotides, the CDR3 is TGTGCCAGCAGCTTATGGGGACAGGTGACTTACGAGCAGTACTTC.

This clonotype has more than one count but fewer than ten. The rearrangement joins TRBV27 to TRBJ2-7; D unresolved. V was clipped by 0 bases and J by 5 bases, with 8 bases between them. The germline V gene has CDR1 MNHEY and CDR2 SMNVEV (reference sequence). The CDR3 length is 13 residues. The CDR3, as DNA: TGTGCCAGCAGTTTATCAGGGTCCAACGAGCAGTACTTC. It translates to CASSLSGSNEQYF.

As to this clonotype: Since a much larger clone is just one base distant, this may be a read error. V usage is TRBV3-1 and J usage is TRBJ2-7, with D possibly being TRBD1 or TRBD2 (5 bases each). The length of the CDR3 is 14 residues. V dropped 0 bases and J dropped 9 bases, with 15 bases sitting between them. CDR1 LGHDT and CDR2 YNNKEL come from the germline V gene (reference sequence). CDR3 sequence reads: CASSQDVRGDGQYF. In nucleotides, the CDR3 is TGTGCCAGCAGCCAAGATGTGCGTGGGGACGGGCAGTACTTC.

The sample holds a few counts of this clonotype. V is TRBV27 and J is TRBJ2-1; 8 positions agree with TRBD2. The CDR3 spans 12 residues. Per the germline V gene, CDR1 is MNHEY and CDR2 is SMNVEV (reference sequence). The junction had 0 bases not matched to a gene; V was cut back by 1 base and J by 10 bases. The DNA for the CDR3 is TGTGCCAGCAGTTTATTAGCGGGAGAGCAGTTCTTC. Translation: CASSLLAGEQFF.

This clonotype was seen at least ten times. The chain recombines TRBV24-1 with TRBJ2-2; D is undetermined. This CDR3 spans 16 amino acids. The germline gives CDR1 KGHDR, CDR2 SFDVKD. V lost 4 bases and J 4 bases, leaving 15 bases between the germline ends. The CDR3 DNA is TGTGCCACCAGTGACCACTACAAATCACCCACCGGGGAGCTGTTTTTT. Translation gives CATSDHYKSPTGELFF.